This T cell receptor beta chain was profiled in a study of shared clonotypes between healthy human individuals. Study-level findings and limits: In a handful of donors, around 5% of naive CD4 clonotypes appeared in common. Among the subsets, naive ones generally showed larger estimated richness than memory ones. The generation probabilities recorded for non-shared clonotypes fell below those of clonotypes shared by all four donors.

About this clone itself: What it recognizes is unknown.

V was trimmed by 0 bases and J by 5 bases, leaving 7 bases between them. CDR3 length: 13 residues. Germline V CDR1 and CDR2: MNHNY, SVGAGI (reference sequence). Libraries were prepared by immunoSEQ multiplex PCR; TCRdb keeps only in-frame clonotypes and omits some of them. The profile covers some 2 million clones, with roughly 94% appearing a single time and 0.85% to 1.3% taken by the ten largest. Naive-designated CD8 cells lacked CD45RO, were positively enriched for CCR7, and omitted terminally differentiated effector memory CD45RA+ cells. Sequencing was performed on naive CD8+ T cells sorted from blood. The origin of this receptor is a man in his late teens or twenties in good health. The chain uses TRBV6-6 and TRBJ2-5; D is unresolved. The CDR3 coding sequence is TGTGCCAGCAGTTACTCGATTAGGGAGACCCAGTACTTC. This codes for CASSYSIRETQYF.